The clone carrying this TCR beta chain was seen only a few times. Its matching antigen is unknown. Researchers built TCR beta libraries using quantitative 5'-RACE with molecular barcodes. TCRdb recomputed calls from the 5' RACE reads with MiXCR, one row per CDR3 protein. The table has about 450,000 distinct CDR3 sequences, 25% to 30% seen once. The sample belongs to a study of CD8 T cells in ankylosing spondylitis. Whole-study results and caveats: Before this, some motif variants had been reported in reactive arthritis synovial fluid and blood. Characteristic of ankylosing spondylitis blood, it appeared, was a TCR beta motif comprising about eight highly homologous variants. Relatively scarce in peripheral blood, disease-linked clones were CD8+. According to the report, clones linked to the disease were significantly enriched in matched synovial fluid samples taken from ankylosing spondylitis patients.

The source of this sequence is a male donor with ankylosing spondylitis. The specimen sequenced was blood, either unsorted or a sorted T cell fraction (not recorded which).

The CDR3 coding sequence is TGTGCCAGCAGCTTGGCCGCGGTCCCCTACGAGCAGTACGTC. Amino acids: CASSLAAVPYEQYV. This rearrangement joins TRBV5-6 to TRBJ2-7; no clear D gene. The CDR3 has 14 amino acids. The V end lost 0 bases, the J end lost 2 bases, and 9 bases lay between the germline ends. Germline assignment: CDR1 SGHDT and CDR2 YYEEEE.